The 10 T cell receptor beta chains below were found in one sample sequenced in a study of shared clonotypes between healthy human individuals. CD45RO negativity and positive selection for CCR7 defined naive CD8 cells, a population that excluded terminally differentiated effector memory CD45RA+ cells. Profiled with immunoSEQ multiplex PCR; TCRdb holds only in-frame clones, not every one. The sample contains about 680,000 clones, under 95% of which appear only once. The sequenced sample consisted of naive CD8+ T cells sorted from blood. The origin of the receptors is a young man in good health.

This clone has only one observation. The chain links TRBV14 to TRBJ2-3; D ambiguous. The CDR3 has 12 amino acids. Germline CDR1 SGHDN, CDR2 FVKESK. With 2 bases removed from V and 6 bases from J, the gap between germline ends came to 6 bases. The CDR3 loop is CASSQFTDTQYF. CDR3 DNA: TGTGCCAGCAGCCAATTCACCGATACGCAGTATTTT. Looking up the rest from reference TRBV14 and TRBJ2-3 gives the full variable domain: EAGVTQFPSHSVIEKGQTVTLRCDPISGHDNLYWYRRVMGKEIKFLLHFVKESKQDESGMPNNRFLAERTGGTYSTLKVQPAELEDSGVYFCASSQFTDTQYFGPGTRLTVL.

The table lists this clone with a count of one. V and J are TRBV6-1 and TRBJ1-1, with unresolved D. The CDR3 has 13 amino acids. Trimming removed 4 bases at V and 0 bases at J, with 6 bases between. Germline loops: CDR1 MNHNS, CDR2 SASEGT. The DNA for the CDR3 is TGTGCCAGCAGTGGCTCCTTGAACACTGAAGCTTTCTTT. Translated, it gives CASSGSLNTEAFF.

The chain couples TRBV5-5 to TRBJ2-2, with 15 positions matching TRBD2. CDR1 is SGHKS, CDR2 YYEKEE, per germline (reference sequence). V trimming: 4 bases; J trimming: 0 bases; junction bases outside the gene matches: 7. There are 19 residues in the CDR3. The CDR3, as DNA: TGTGCCAGCAGCCCAGGGACTAGCGGGAGGCGGGCGAACACCGGGGAGCTGTTTTTT. Translation: CASSPGTSGRRANTGELFF.

The V call is TRBV7-9, the J call TRBJ2-7; a weak D match, TRBD2 (6 bases). Germline V gives CDR1 SEHNR, CDR2 FQNEAQ (reference sequence). CDR3 length equals 15 residues. Trimming removed 0 bases from V and 0 bases from J, with 9 bases in between. The CDR3 is CASSLAAGSSYEQYF. As DNA, the CDR3 is TGTGCCAGCAGCTTAGCGGCGGGGAGCTCCTACGAGCAGTACTTC.

This rearrangement joins TRBV7-2 to TRBJ2-7, with 14 bases that match TRBD2. The J segment lost 6 bases and the V segment lost 6 bases, leaving 7 bases of the junction unmatched. Germline lookup yields CDR1 SGHTA and CDR2 FQGNSA. The CDR3 runs 15 residues. CDR3 amino acids: CASRGLAGGIAEQYF. The CDR3 nucleotides read TGTGCCAGCAGAGGACTAGCGGGAGGAATAGCCGAGCAGTACTTC.

This rearrangement joins TRBV29-1 to TRBJ2-1, with D unclear. There are 12 residues in the CDR3. V shed 2 bases and J shed 5 bases, with 7 bases lying between them. Germline values: CDR1 SQVTM, CDR2 ANQGSEA. CDR3 DNA: TGCAGCGTTGAACACAGACACAATGAGCAGTTCTTC. The encoded protein is CSVEHRHNEQFF.

The V and J genes are TRBV28 and TRBJ1-5; D gene unclear. The CDR3 runs to 13 residues. CDR1 is MDHEN, CDR2 SYDVKM, per germline. The germline V and J ends were trimmed by 1 base and 15 bases, with 16 bases remaining between them. The CDR3 coding sequence is TGTGCCAGCAGTTTATCCGGGCACTCATTGGGGCATTTT. Amino acid sequence: CASSLSGHSLGHF.

The J gene is TRBJ1-4, the V gene TRBV4-1; TRBD1 matches 8 bases. J lost 3 bases, V lost 5 bases, and 11 bases had no gene match. There are 17 residues in the CDR3. The germline CDR1 and CDR2 sequences are MGHRA and YSYEKL. Here the CDR3 DNA reads TGCGCCAGCAGCTATATGGACAGGGAGTTGCCTAATGAAAAACTGTTTTTT. Its translation: CASSYMDRELPNEKLFF.

The chain is built from TRBV7-2 and TRBJ2-1; 7 nucleotides line up with TRBD2. V lost 4 bases and J lost 0; bases outside the gene matches: 12. CDR1 and CDR2 (germline): SGHTA, FQGNSA. The CDR3 spans 18 residues. The CDR3 protein is CASSYDRDYLASYNEQFF. The CDR3 DNA follows: TGTGCCAGCAGCTACGACCGGGACTACCTAGCCTCCTACAATGAGCAGTTCTTC.

V and J are TRBV7-8 and TRBJ1-2; D remains ambiguous. Trimming took off 1 base at V and 6 bases at J, with 9 bases between the two ends. CDR1 and CDR2 from the germline V gene are SGHVS and FQNEAQ. This CDR3 is built from 13 residues. CDR3 region: CASSLVRTDGYTF. DNA for the CDR3: TGTGCCAGCAGCTTAGTTCGAACCGATGGCTACACCTTC.